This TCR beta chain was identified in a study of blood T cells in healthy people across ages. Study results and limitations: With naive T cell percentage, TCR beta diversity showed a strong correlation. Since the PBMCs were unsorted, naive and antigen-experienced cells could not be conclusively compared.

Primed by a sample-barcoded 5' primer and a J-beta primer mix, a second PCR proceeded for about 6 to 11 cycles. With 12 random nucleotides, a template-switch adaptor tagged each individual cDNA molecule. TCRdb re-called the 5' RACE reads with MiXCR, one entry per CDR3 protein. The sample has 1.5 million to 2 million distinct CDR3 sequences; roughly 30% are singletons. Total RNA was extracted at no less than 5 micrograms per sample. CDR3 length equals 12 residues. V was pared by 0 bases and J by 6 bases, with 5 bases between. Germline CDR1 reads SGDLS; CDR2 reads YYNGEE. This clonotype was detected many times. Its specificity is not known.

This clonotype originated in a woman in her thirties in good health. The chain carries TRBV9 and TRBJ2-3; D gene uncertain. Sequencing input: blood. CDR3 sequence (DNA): TGTGCCAGCAGCGTAGTGACGGATACGCAGTATTTT. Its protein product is CASSVVTDTQYF.